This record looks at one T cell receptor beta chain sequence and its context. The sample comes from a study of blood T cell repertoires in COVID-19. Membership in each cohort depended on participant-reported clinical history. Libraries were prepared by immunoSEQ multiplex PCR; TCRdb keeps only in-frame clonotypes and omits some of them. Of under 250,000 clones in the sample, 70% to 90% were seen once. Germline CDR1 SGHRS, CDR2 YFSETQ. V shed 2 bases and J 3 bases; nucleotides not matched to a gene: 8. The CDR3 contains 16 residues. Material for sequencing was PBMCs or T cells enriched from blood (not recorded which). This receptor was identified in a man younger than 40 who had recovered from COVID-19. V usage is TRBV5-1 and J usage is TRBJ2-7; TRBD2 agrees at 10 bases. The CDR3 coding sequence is TGCGCCAGCAGCTTCGCCGTGGGACTAGCGAACTACGAGCAGTACTTC. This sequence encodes CASSFAVGLANYEQYF.